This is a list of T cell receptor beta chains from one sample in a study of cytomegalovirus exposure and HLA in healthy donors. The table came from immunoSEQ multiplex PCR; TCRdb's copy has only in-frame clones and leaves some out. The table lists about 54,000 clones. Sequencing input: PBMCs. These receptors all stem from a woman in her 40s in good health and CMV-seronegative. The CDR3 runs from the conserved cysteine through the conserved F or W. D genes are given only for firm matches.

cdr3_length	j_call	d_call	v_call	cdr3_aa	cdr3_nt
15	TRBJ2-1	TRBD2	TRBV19	CASSRAAGEGNEQFF	TGTGCCAGTAGTAGAGCGGCGGGGGAGGGGAATGAGCAGTTCTTC
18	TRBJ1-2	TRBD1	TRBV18	CASSPPALTGGFNYGYTF	TGTGCCAGCTCACCACCGGCTTTGACAGGGGGGTTCAACTATGGCTACACCTTC
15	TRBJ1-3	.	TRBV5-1	CASSLAQGSGNTIYF	TGCGCCAGCAGCTTGGCCCAGGGTTCCGGAAACACCATATATTTT
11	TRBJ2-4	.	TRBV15	CATSRSGIQYF	TGTGCCACCAGCAGGTCAGGAATTCAGTACTTC
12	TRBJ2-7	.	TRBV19	CATGADRYEQYF	TGTGCCACTGGGGCTGACAGGTACGAGCAGTACTTC
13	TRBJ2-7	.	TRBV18	CASSPRTRGPQYF	TGTGCCAGCTCACCACGGACCAGAGGGCCGCAGTACTTC
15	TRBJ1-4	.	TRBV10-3	CAISESNGRGEKLFF	TGTGCCATCAGTGAGTCGAATGGGAGGGGAGAAAAACTGTTTTTT
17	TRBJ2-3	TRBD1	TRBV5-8	CASSLAWGGQGTDKQYF	TGTGCCAGCAGCTTGGCGTGGGGAGGACAGGGCACAGATAAGCAGTATTTT
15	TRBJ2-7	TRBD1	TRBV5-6	CASSHGTGKGYEQYF	TGTGCCAGCAGCCACGGGACAGGGAAAGGCTACGAGCAGTACTTC
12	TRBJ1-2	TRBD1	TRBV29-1	CSVPDRNYGCTF	TGCAGCGTTCCGGACAGGAACTATGGCTGCACCTTC
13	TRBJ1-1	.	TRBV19	CASSHRENTEAFF	TGTGCCAGTAGTCACAGAGAGAACACTGAAGCTTTCTTT
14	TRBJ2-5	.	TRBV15	CATESHGPPGTQYF	TGTGCCACCGAGAGCCATGGTCCCCCGGGGACCCAGTACTTC
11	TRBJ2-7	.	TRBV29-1	CSVSGNYEQYF	TGCAGCGTGTCGGGGAACTACGAGCAGTACTTC
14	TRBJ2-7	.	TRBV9	CASSVVASAGEQYF	TGTGCCAGCAGCGTAGTGGCTAGCGCCGGCGAGCAGTACTTC
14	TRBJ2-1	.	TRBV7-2	CASSIQGSYNEQFF	TGTGCCAGCAGCATTCAGGGTTCCTACAATGAGCAGTTCTTC
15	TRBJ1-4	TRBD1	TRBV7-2	CASSFDRGFTEKLFF	TGTGCCAGCAGCTTCGACAGGGGATTCACTGAAAAACTGTTTTTT
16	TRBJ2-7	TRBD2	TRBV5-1	CASSLAGGRAVPEQYF	TGCGCCAGCAGCTTGGCTGGCGGGAGGGCCGTCCCCGAGCAGTACTTC
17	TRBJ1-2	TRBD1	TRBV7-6	CASNRKGQHPYNYGYTF	TGTGCCAGCAACAGAAAGGGACAGCACCCGTATAACTATGGCTACACCTTC
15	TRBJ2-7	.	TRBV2	CASSQSEDPTYEQYF	TGTGCCAGCAGCCAAAGCGAGGATCCCACCTACGAGCAGTACTTC
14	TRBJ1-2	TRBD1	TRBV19	CASSGGQGGYGYTF	TGTGCCAGTAGTGGGGGACAGGGTGGCTATGGCTACACCTTC
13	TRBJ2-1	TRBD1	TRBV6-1	CAGRTGPYNEQFF	TGTGCCGGAAGGACAGGTCCCTACAATGAGCAGTTCTTC
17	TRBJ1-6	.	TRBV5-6	CASSSIFGVAGNSPLHF	TGTGCCAGCAGTTCTATTTTCGGAGTCGCGGGGAATTCACCCCTCCACTTT
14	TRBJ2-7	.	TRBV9	CASSVRQGGDEQYF	TGTGCCAGCAGCGTCCGACAGGGAGGAGACGAGCAGTACTTC
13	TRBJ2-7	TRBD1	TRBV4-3	CASSQDRGYEQYF	TGCGCCAGCAGCCAGGACAGGGGGTACGAGCAGTACTTC
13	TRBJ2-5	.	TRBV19	CASSMNQQETQYF	TGTGCCAGTAGTATGAATCAGCAAGAGACCCAGTACTTC
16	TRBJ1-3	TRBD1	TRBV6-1	CASSEALTGGGNTIYF	TGTGCCAGCAGTGAAGCGCTTACAGGGGGGGGGAACACCATATATTTT
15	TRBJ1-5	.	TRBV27	CASSRTAGSNQPQHF	TGTGCCAGCAGTCGGACAGCTGGAAGCAATCAGCCCCAGCATTTT
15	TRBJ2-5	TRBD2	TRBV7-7	CASSLASGGEETQYF	TGTGCCAGCAGCTTAGCCAGCGGGGGAGAAGAGACCCAGTACTTC
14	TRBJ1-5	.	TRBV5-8	CASSLSPGQQPQHF	TGTGCCAGCAGCTTATCCCCGGGACAACAGCCCCAGCATTTT
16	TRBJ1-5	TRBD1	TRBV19	CASSMGQGASNQPQHF	TGTGCCAGTAGTATGGGACAGGGGGCGAGCAATCAGCCCCAGCATTTT
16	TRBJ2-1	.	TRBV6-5	CASSYSSGTLHNEQFF	TGTGCCAGCAGTTACTCGAGCGGGACACTACACAATGAGCAGTTCTTC
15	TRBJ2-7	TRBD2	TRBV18	CASSPGTSGTYEQYF	TGTGCCAGCTCACCCGGTACTAGCGGAACCTACGAGCAGTACTTC
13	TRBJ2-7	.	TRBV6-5	CASRDKAGYEQYF	TGTGCCAGCAGAGACAAGGCAGGTTACGAGCAGTACTTC
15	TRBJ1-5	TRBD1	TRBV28	CASTLLDRANQPQHF	TGTGCCAGCACGCTATTAGACAGGGCCAATCAGCCCCAGCATTTT